What follows is one TCR beta chain and its context. The source of the sample is a study of cytomegalovirus exposure and HLA in healthy donors. The length of the CDR3 is 17 residues. Germline values: CDR1 SGHRS, CDR2 YFSETQ. The germline V and J ends were trimmed by 5 bases and 0 bases, with 20 bases remaining between them. It was with 60 Vbeta and 13 Jbeta primers that the PCR ran. Sequenced by immunoSEQ multiplex PCR; TCRdb stores in-frame clones only, minus some. The sample carries 75,000 to 95,000 clones, about 73% recorded once. Sequences were obtained from PBMCs. This receptor was obtained from a woman aged 40 to 50 in good health and CMV-seropositive. The rearrangement links TRBV5-1 to TRBJ1-1, with a tentative D call TRBD1 (6 bases). The CDR3 DNA sequence: TGCGCCAGCAGTCTGGGGGGGCGTCAGGAGATGAACACTGAAGCTTTCTTT. Its protein is CASSLGGRQEMNTEAFF.